This TCR beta chain derives from a study of regulatory T cells in long-lasting Graves disease. This clonotype occurred many times. Libraries of TCR beta came from iRepertoire HTBI primers plus Arm-PCR of CDR3 regions. TCRdb ran MiXCR on the multiplex PCR reads and lists one entry per CDR3 protein. In the table there are 400,000 to 650,000 distinct CDR3 sequences, about 16% of which are singletons. Time point described: newly diagnosed GD, antithyroid drugs for less than 3 months. The authors made the TCR library using RNA they extracted from PBMCs. It was by American Thyroid Association guidelines that Graves' disease was diagnosed. The source of the patients was an endocrinology department in Xi'an, China. Looked up from germline, CDR1 is GTSNPN and CDR2 is SVGIG (reference sequence). The CDR3 totals 14 residues. Trimming pared 0 bases from V and 6 bases from J, leaving 12 bases between. Another study also made use of these data, one on T cells in Graves' hyperthyroidism and ophthalmopathy. That paper adds: Patients aged 18 to 65 had newly diagnosed hyperthyroidism lasting under 2 months.

Material: peripheral blood mononuclear cells (PBMCs), obtained at new diagnosis, from a patient treated with antithyroid drugs. The receptor was isolated from a woman aged 35 to 60 with Graves disease. The genes are TRBV30 and TRBJ1-5; no clear D gene. The DNA for the CDR3 is TGTGCCTGGAGTGTAGTTGGGATTGGTCAGCCCCAGCATTTT. Protein: CAWSVVGIGQPQHF.